The entry below describes one T cell receptor beta chain. There are a few counts of this clonotype. It lacks a known antigen. It has no much larger one-base neighbor in the sample; base qualities were not kept. The sample originates from a study of identical twins (dated by TCRdb to 2016 to 2017). At the level of the whole study: To test whether fetal clonotypes persist, this study deep-sequenced TCR alpha and beta repertoires from monozygotic twins, from unrelated adults of various ages, and from cord blood. Replicate twin experiments were performed at different times using different library preparation protocols to rule out contamination. The full study reports these points: A weaker excess of twin sharing was found in beta out-of-frame sequences because the signal-to-noise ratio was lowered by fewer shared sequences. Fewer insertions were carried by abundant cord blood beta clonotypes; a weaker similar trend was observed in young adult naive repertoires, while no such trend was observed in memory repertoires. Out-of-frame TCR alpha sharing in monozygotic twins was systematically underestimated by recombination models, whereas sharing between unrelated individuals was in agreement with the recombination models. Compared with coincidental sharing between unrelated individuals, out-of-frame TCR alpha sequences shared between twins showed an excess of sequences with low generation probability. Invariant T cells such as MAIT and iNKT could partly confound zero-insertion analyses, though diverse VJ usage argued against this for most clonotypes. Conclusions relied on cross-sectional statistical analysis, since the same donors could not be followed over many years.

Library preparation employed 5' RACE. Sequencing relied on an Illumina HiSeq 2000. A universal primer binding site was introduced by template switching, and a unique molecular identifier was present in the final cDNA, enabling accurate counting of TCR cDNA molecules. Specific primers in the conserved constant-segment region were used to synthesize first-strand cDNA for TCR alpha and beta chains. Each cDNA library was double barcoded, with a SMART-Mk sample barcode plus Illumina barcodes, to control for contamination. TruSeq adapter sequences, together with Illumina sample barcodes, were added in two successive PCR steps. TCR alpha and beta cDNA libraries were sequenced on the Illumina HiSeq platform with custom primers. Per the authors' processing: MiGEC processed the raw reads to extract unique molecular identifiers, while MiXCR was used to determine the CDR3 positions. Recombination models were inferred per individual with the repgenHMM and IGoR tools using an EM algorithm. The tcR package in R was used for shared clonotype analysis, with sharing normalized by the product of cloneset sizes. To study raw recombination free of thymic and clonal selection effects, out-of-frame nonproductive sequences were analyzed. Starting from the raw public reads, TCRdb applied fastp trimming at Q25, assembled clones with MiXCR and retained in-frame beta chains. Each entry merges the rows of one CDR3 protein and shows their most common DNA and genes. V and J calls and clone size were set by TCRdb, not the authors. The sample table shows 510,000 or so distinct CDR3 sequences, and nearly 15% are seen once. The top ten clonotypes cover roughly 0.42% of the sample.

Every donor was a healthy Caucasian. The twin cohort comprised three pairs of female monozygotic twins, all aged roughly 18 to 30 years. Positive isolation kits from Invitrogen were used to isolate the CD4+ and CD8+ T cell populations. The same data also contributed to another study, on yellow fever vaccine responses in identical twins. From the second report: The T cell response to vaccination in identical twins was reported by the authors to appear partly convergent and partly personalized. In identical twins, the study followed T cell clones that responded to the vaccine with precision.

The sequence was collected from a woman aged 18 to 35 in good health. Material for sequencing was CD4+ T cells sorted from blood.

The CDR3 region has the sequence CASSADRGYYEQYF. Here is the DNA: TGTGCCAGCAGTGCAGACAGGGGCTACTACGAGCAGTACTTC. The chain is assembled from TRBV27 and TRBJ2-7; 8 nucleotides in the junction match TRBD1. The CDR3 has 14 amino acids, counting the end cysteine and phenylalanine. The retained sequence is limited to the CDR3, 42 bases, with the frame set at the first base. The germline V gene (reference sequence) gives CDR1 as MNHEY and CDR2 as SMNVEV. V has 5 bases trimmed and J has 3 bases trimmed; junction bases matching no gene number 6.